The clone carrying this TCR beta chain was counted at least ten times. Since no conserved phenylalanine or tryptophan closes the CDR3, a read error is the likely cause. It was by two-round multiplex PCR that TCR beta CDR3 was amplified from genomic DNA. Primers (each specific to one TRBV or TRBJ gene) were used in first-round PCR. TCRdb re-called the multiplex PCR reads with MiXCR, one entry per CDR3 protein. This sample has about 25,000 distinct CDR3 sequences; approximately 40% occur once, and the top ten carry roughly 21%. This CDR3 has 14 residues. V shed 4 bases and J 4 bases; nucleotides not matched to a gene: 6. CDR1 SGHRS and CDR2 YFSETQ come from the germline V gene. These data belong to a study of prognosis after radiotherapy for stage I lung cancer.

The sequence derives from a donor older than 45 with non-small cell lung cancer. The sequences come from PBMCs, collected before or after stereotactic body radiation therapy (not recorded which). This sequence joins TRBV5-1 and TRBJ2-7; 9 bases agree with TRBD1. The CDR3 is CASSPPGQGYEQYL. CDR3 sequence (DNA): TGCGCCAGCAGCCCCCCGGGACAGGGTTACGAGCAGTACCTC.